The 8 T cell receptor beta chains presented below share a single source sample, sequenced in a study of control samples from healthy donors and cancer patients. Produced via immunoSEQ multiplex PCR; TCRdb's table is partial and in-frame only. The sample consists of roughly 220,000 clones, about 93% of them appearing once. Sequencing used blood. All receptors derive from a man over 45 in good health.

The CDR3 spells CASRHLGTTNEKLFF. Written as DNA, the CDR3 is TGTGCCAGCAGGCACCTCGGCACAACTAATGAAAAACTGTTTTTT. The chain couples TRBV28 to TRBJ1-4; D uncertain. V lost 6 bases and J lost 0, with 11 bases in between. Per the germline V gene, CDR1 is MDHEN and CDR2 is SYDVKM. CDR3 length: 15 amino acids.

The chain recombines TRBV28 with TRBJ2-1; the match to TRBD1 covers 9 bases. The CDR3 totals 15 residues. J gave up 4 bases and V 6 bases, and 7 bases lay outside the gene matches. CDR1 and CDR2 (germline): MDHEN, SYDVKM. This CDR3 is CASSPQGAQYNEQFF. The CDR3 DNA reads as TGTGCCAGCAGCCCACAGGGGGCGCAGTACAATGAGCAGTTCTTC.

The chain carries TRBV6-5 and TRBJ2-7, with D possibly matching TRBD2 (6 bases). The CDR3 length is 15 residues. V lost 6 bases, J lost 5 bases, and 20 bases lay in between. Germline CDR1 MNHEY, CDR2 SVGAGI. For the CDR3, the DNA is TGTGCCAGCAGCCTGAGGAGGGGCATTTTACACGAGCAGTACTTC. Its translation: CASSLRRGILHEQYF.

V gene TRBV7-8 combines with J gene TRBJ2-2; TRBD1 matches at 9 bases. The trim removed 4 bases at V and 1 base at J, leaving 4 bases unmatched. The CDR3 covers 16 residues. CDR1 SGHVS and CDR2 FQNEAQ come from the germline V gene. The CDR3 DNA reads TGTGCCAGCAGCTCCCGACAGGGGGGGAACACCGGGGAGCTGTTTTTT. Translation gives CASSSRQGGNTGELFF.

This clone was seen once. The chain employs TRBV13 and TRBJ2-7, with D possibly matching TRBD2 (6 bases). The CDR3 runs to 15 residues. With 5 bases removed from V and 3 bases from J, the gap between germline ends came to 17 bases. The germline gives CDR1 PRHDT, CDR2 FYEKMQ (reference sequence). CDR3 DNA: TGTGCCAGCAGCCCCACCCGGGGGAAAGTCTACGAGCAGTACTTC. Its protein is CASSPTRGKVYEQYF.

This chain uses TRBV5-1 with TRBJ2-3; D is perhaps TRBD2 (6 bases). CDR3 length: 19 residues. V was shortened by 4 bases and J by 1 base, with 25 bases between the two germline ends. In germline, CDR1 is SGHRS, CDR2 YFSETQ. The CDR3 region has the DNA TGCGCCAGCAGCCCTGCTCCGCCGTCGGCGGGGAGGCGCACAGATACGCAGTATTTT. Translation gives CASSPAPPSAGRRTDTQYF.

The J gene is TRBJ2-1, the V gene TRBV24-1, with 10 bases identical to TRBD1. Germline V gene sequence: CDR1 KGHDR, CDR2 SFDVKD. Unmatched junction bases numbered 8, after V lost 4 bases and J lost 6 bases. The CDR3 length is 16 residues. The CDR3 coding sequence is TGTGCCACCAGTGACCCCCGGGACAGGGGTGCCAATGAGCAGTTCTTC. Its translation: CATSDPRDRGANEQFF.

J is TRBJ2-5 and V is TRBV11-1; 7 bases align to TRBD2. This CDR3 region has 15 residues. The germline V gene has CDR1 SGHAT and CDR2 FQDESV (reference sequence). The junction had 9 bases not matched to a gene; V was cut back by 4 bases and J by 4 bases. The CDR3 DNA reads TGTGCCAGCAGCTCGAGCGGGGTGGCATCAGAGACCCAGTACTTC. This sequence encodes CASSSSGVASETQYF.